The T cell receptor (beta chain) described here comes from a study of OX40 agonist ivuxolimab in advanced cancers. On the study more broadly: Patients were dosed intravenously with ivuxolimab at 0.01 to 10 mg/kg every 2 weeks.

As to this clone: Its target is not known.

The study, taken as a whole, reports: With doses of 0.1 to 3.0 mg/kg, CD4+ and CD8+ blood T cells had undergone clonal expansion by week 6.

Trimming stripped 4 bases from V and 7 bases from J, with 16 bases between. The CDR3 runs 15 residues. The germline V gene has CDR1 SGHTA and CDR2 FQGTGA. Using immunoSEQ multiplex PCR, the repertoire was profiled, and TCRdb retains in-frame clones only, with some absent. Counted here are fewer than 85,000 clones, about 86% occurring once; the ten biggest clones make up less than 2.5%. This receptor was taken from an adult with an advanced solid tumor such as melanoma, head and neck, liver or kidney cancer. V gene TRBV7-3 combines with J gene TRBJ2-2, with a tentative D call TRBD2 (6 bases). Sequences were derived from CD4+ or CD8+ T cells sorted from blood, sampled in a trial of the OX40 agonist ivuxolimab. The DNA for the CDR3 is TGTGCCAGCAGCTCCGGGGGTGGTAGCTACGGGGAGCTGTTTTTT. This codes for CASSSGGGSYGELFF.